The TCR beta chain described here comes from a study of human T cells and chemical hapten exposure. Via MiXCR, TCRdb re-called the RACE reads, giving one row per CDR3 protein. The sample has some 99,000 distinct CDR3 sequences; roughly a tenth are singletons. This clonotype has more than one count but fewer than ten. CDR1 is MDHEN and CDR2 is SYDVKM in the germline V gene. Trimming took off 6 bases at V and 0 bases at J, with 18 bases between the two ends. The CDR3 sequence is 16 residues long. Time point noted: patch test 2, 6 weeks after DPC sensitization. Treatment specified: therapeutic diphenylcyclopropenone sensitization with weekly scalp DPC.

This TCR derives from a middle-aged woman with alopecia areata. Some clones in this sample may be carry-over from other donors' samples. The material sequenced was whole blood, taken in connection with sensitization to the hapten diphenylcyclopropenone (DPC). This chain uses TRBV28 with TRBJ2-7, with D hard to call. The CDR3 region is CASRPASLHYSYEQYF. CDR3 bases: TGTGCCAGCAGGCCTGCCTCCTTACACTACTCCTACGAGCAGTACTTC.